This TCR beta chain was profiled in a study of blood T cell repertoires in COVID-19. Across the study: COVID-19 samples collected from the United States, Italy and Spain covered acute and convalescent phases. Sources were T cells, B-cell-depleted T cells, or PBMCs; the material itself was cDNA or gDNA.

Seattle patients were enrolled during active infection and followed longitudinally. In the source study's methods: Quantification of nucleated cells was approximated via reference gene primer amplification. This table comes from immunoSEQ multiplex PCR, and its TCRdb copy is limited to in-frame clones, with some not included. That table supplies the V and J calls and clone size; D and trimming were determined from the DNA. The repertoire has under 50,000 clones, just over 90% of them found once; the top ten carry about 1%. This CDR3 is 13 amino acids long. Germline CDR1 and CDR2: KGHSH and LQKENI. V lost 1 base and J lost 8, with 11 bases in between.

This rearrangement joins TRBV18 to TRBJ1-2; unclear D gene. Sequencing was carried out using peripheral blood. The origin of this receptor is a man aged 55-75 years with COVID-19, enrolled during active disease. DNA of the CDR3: TGTGCCAGCTCACCACGGGCTTATCTCGGCTACACCTTC. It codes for CASSPRAYLGYTF.